These 27 T cell receptor beta chains share one sample of origin, sequenced in a study of CD8 T cells in Susac syndrome. Reverse transcription of about 0.5 to 1 ug RNA used random hexamers. TCRdb re-analysed the immunoSEQ multiplex PCR reads in MiXCR, keeping a single row per CDR3 protein. In the table there are 250,000 to 300,000 distinct CDR3 sequences, roughly 81% of which are singletons. The sample taken for sequencing was CD8+ T cells from PBMCs. These receptors were collected from a human donor with multiple sclerosis.

This clonotype was seen more than once but under ten times. The chain combines TRBV4-2 with TRBJ2-7; 7 bases fit TRBD2. The CDR3 has 14 amino acids. V lost 4 bases and J lost 4; bases outside the gene matches: 7. Germline V lookup: CDR1 LGHNA, CDR2 YNFKEQ. The CDR3 is CASSPRTSTYEQYF. DNA for the CDR3: TGTGCCAGCAGCCCGCGGACTAGTACGTACGAGCAGTACTTC.

The chain recombines TRBV19 with TRBJ2-2; D may be TRBD2 (6 bases). Germline V gives CDR1 LNHDA, CDR2 SQIVND (reference sequence). The CDR3 covers 13 residues. The germline V and J ends were trimmed by 3 bases and 9 bases, with 11 bases remaining between them. The CDR3 bases are TGTGCCAGTAGTATTGGTGGGAGGAGGGAGCTGTTTTTT. It codes for CASSIGGRRELFF.

This chain links TRBV7-3 with TRBJ2-3, with no clear D. Germline V gives CDR1 SGHTA, CDR2 FQGTGA. Trimming stripped 3 bases from V and 2 bases from J, with 6 bases between. This CDR3 region has 13 residues. The CDR3 sequence: CASSFLPTDTQYF. The DNA for the CDR3 is TGTGCCAGCAGCTTTCTCCCCACAGATACGCAGTATTTT.

J is TRBJ2-5 and V is TRBV28; D call uncertain. Per germline, CDR1 MDHEN and CDR2 SYDVKM. V was trimmed by 5 bases and J by 5 bases, leaving 12 bases between them. The CDR3 sequence is 13 residues long. The CDR3 bases are TGTGCCAGCAGTCTAACAATAACGGAGACCCAGTACTTC. Translating it yields CASSLTITETQYF.

V is TRBV9 and J is TRBJ2-1; no reliable D call. CDR1 is SGDLS and CDR2 is YYNGEE in the germline V gene. The length of the CDR3 is 13 residues. V lost 7 bases, J lost 3 bases, and 11 bases lay in between. The CDR3 DNA reads TGTGCCAGCTCCCCGGCGGACTACAATGAGCAGTTCTTC. Translation: CASSPADYNEQFF.

The chain joins TRBV28 to TRBJ1-2; no clear D gene. V was trimmed by 2 bases and J by 3 bases, leaving 7 bases between them. The CDR3 totals 13 residues. Germline V gene sequence: CDR1 MDHEN, CDR2 SYDVKM. CDR3 coding DNA: TGTGCCAGCAGTTTAACCGCAGACTATGGCTACACCTTC. Its protein is CASSLTADYGYTF.

The V call is TRBV5-1, the J call TRBJ2-3; TRBD1 agrees at 8 bases. This CDR3 contains 15 residues. CDR1 and CDR2 (germline): SGHRS, YFSETQ. The V segment lost 5 bases and the J segment 0 bases; nucleotides outside the gene matches: 5. CDR3 sequence (DNA): TGCGCCAGCAGGCGGGGACAGGCAAGCACAGATACGCAGTATTTT. It translates to CASRRGQASTDTQYF.

The rearrangement joins TRBV11-2 to TRBJ2-7; tentative D call: TRBD1 (6 bases). V was pared by 1 base and J by 2 bases, with 12 bases between. This CDR3 contains 15 residues. Germline CDR1 and CDR2: SGHAT and FQNNGV. The CDR3 reads CASSLGRGRAYEQYF. CDR3 bases: TGTGCCAGCAGCTTAGGAAGGGGGAGAGCCTACGAGCAGTACTTC.

The chain recombines TRBV29-1 with TRBJ1-2, with a weak D call TRBD1 (5 bases). This CDR3 spans 14 amino acids. Germline V gene lookup returns CDR1 SQVTM and CDR2 ANQGSEA. V gave up 0 bases and J gave up 3 bases, with 11 bases separating them. Here the CDR3 DNA reads TGCAGCGTTGAAGAACAGGAGAGCGACTATGGCTACACCTTC. Its translation: CSVEEQESDYGYTF.

The V call is TRBV6-1, the J call TRBJ2-7; D unclear. This CDR3 has 10 residues. The germline CDR1 and CDR2 sequences are MNHNS and SASEGT. V lost 10 bases and J 3 bases, leaving 7 bases between the germline ends. The CDR3 DNA follows: TGTGCCACCTTTTACTACGAGCAGTACTTC. Its protein is CATFYYEQYF.

This chain joins TRBV9 and TRBJ2-5; the D gene could be TRBD1 or TRBD2 (6 bases each). The V gene's germline CDR1 is SGDLS and CDR2 YYNGEE. The CDR3 loop spans 14 amino acids. Trimming left V 0 bases short and J 4 bases short, with 10 bases between. The CDR3 coding sequence is TGTGCCAGCAGCGTAGAGGGGGGCAGAGAGACCCAGTACTTC. It yields the protein CASSVEGGRETQYF.

V and J are TRBV27 and TRBJ1-2; TRBD1 agrees at 9 bases. The CDR3 spans 11 residues. Germline assignment: CDR1 MNHEY and CDR2 SMNVEV (reference sequence). Germline trimming cut 10 bases from V and 8 bases from J; bases unmatched to any gene: 5. This CDR3 reads CATRTGDGYTF. CDR3 coding DNA: TGTGCCACCCGGACAGGGGACGGCTACACCTTC.

V is TRBV19 and J is TRBJ1-1; D possibly corresponds to TRBD1 (5 bases). The CDR3 is made up of 15 amino acids. Germline V lookup: CDR1 LNHDA, CDR2 SQIVND (reference sequence). V lost 5 bases, J lost 1 base, and 14 bases lay in between. The CDR3 spells CASSVWDGTNTEAFF. In nucleotides, the CDR3 is TGTGCCAGTAGTGTCTGGGACGGAACGAACACTGAAGCTTTCTTT.

The chain uses TRBV20-1 and TRBJ1-5; D remains ambiguous. Germline values: CDR1 DFQATT, CDR2 SNEGSKA (reference sequence). CDR3 size: 14 residues. V lost 3 bases to trimming and J lost 1 base, with 10 bases between them. CDR3 DNA: TGCAGTGCTAGTGGGAGGGCGAGCAATCAGCCCCAGCATTTT. Its protein is CSASGRASNQPQHF.

V and J are TRBV29-1 and TRBJ2-2; possibly TRBD1 for D (5 bases). The length of the CDR3 is 12 residues. V was clipped by 5 bases and J by 5 bases, with 9 bases between them. Germline CDR1 is SQVTM and CDR2 is ANQGSEA. DNA of the CDR3: TGCAGCGTTTCTGGGGCAACCGGGGAGCTGTTTTTT. It specifies CSVSGATGELFF.

CDR3 bases: TGCAGTGCTAGGGGAAACATTCAGTACTTC. Protein: CSARGNIQYF. The chain has TRBV20-1 and TRBJ2-4; D is unresolved. Trimming shortened V by 3 bases and J by 6 bases, and 3 bases separated the two germline ends. The CDR3 consists of 10 residues. Looked up from germline, CDR1 is DFQATT and CDR2 is SNEGSKA (reference sequence).

The chain employs TRBV12-5 and TRBJ1-1; 7 nucleotides line up with TRBD1. Looked up from germline, CDR1 is LGHNT and CDR2 is FRNRAP. The V gene end was trimmed by 1 base and the J gene end by 3 bases; junction bases not matched to a gene: 11. The CDR3 contains 17 residues. The CDR3 spells CASGLALGRGRDTEAFF. The CDR3 DNA sequence: TGTGCTAGTGGTTTGGCCCTCGGGAGGGGGCGGGACACTGAAGCTTTCTTT. Full variable domain (remainder filled in from reference TRBV12-5 and TRBJ1-1): DARVTQTPRHKVTEMGQEVTMRCQPILGHNTVFWYRQTMMQGLELLAYFRNRAPLDDSGMPKDRFSAEMPDATLATLKIQPSEPRDSAVYFCASGLALGRGRDTEAFFGQGTRLTVV.

This rearrangement joins TRBV7-9 to TRBJ2-7, with D possibly matching TRBD2 (5 bases). The V end was cut by 5 bases, the J end by 3 bases, with 17 bases between. This CDR3 region has 15 residues. Germline values: CDR1 SEHNR, CDR2 FQNEAQ (reference sequence). The CDR3 here is CASSPSGRVNYEQYF. DNA of the CDR3: TGTGCCAGCAGCCCGAGTGGGCGGGTAAACTACGAGCAGTACTTC.

The chain recombines TRBV11-2 with TRBJ2-5; 12 bases line up with TRBD2. Germline CDR1 SGHAT, CDR2 FQNNGV. Trimming took 5 bases from V and 4 from J; bases not matched to a gene: 5. The CDR3 is 15 residues long. The CDR3 reads CASSPLAGGPETQYF. As DNA, the CDR3 is TGTGCCAGCAGCCCCCTAGCGGGAGGGCCAGAGACCCAGTACTTC.

The gene calls are TRBV27 and TRBJ2-5; either TRBD1 or TRBD2 may fit D (6 bases each). Trimming cost V 6 bases and J 0 bases, with 17 bases left between them. The CDR3 covers 16 residues. Germline CDR1 and CDR2: MNHEY and SMNVEV (reference sequence). CDR3 coding DNA: TGTGCCAGCAGCCGAGGGGGGAAAAGGTACCAAGAGACCCAGTACTTC. The encoded protein is CASSRGGKRYQETQYF.

The chain has TRBV5-4 and TRBJ1-2, with 9 bases that match TRBD1. V shed 4 bases, J shed 1 base, and the junction held 8 bases outside the gene matches. This CDR3 is 16 amino acids long. The germline V gene encodes CDR1 SGHNT and CDR2 YYREEE (reference sequence). DNA for the CDR3: TGTGCCAGCAGCACCGGGACAGGGCTTCTTAACTATGGCTACACCTTC. Its protein is CASSTGTGLLNYGYTF.

DNA for the CDR3: TGCGCCAGCAGGTACGCGAACACCGGGGAGCTGTTTTTT. This translates into CASRYANTGELFF. The V and J genes are TRBV5-1 and TRBJ2-2; the D is unclear. In germline, CDR1 is SGHRS, CDR2 YFSETQ. This CDR3 is built from 13 residues. V was clipped by 5 bases and J by 0 bases, with 5 bases between them.

This chain links TRBV5-1 with TRBJ1-4; 10 bases align to TRBD1. Unmatched junction bases numbered 11, after V lost 0 bases and J lost 6 bases. The germline V gene encodes CDR1 SGHRS and CDR2 YFSETQ. This CDR3 contains 18 residues. CDR3: CASSLGFRTGGFDEKLFF. Here the CDR3 DNA reads TGCGCCAGCAGCTTGGGTTTCAGGACAGGGGGATTCGATGAAAAACTGTTTTTT.

The chain employs TRBV5-1 and TRBJ1-4; the D gene is possibly TRBD1 (6 bases). Germline CDR1 reads SGHRS; CDR2 reads YFSETQ. This CDR3 contains 16 residues. The ends were cut back, 4 bases at V and 6 bases at J, with 19 bases in the middle. In nucleotides, the CDR3 is TGCGCCAGCAGCCCAGCCCGGGGGCGATTTGATGAAAAACTGTTTTTT. Its translation is CASSPARGRFDEKLFF.

The J gene is TRBJ2-2, the V gene TRBV19, with 8 bases lining up with TRBD2. There are 17 residues in the CDR3. Germline V gene sequence: CDR1 LNHDA, CDR2 SQIVND (reference sequence). The trim removed 5 bases at V and 5 bases at J, leaving 13 bases unmatched. CDR3 amino acids: CASSVLIAGSETGELFF. The CDR3 DNA follows: TGTGCCAGTAGTGTCCTCATAGCGGGATCTGAAACCGGGGAGCTGTTTTTT. Together with reference TRBV19 and TRBJ2-2, the CDR3 gives the full variable domain: DGGITQSPKYLFRKEGQNVTLSCEQNLNHDAMYWYRQDPGQGLRLIYYSQIVNDFQKGDIAEGYSVSREKKESFPLTVTSAQKNPTAFYLCASSVLIAGSETGELFFGEGSRLTVL.

The chain carries TRBV27 and TRBJ2-7; D is uncertain. This CDR3 is 15 amino acids long. Deletions cut 3 bases from V and 3 bases from J, with 15 bases between. Per germline, CDR1 MNHEY and CDR2 SMNVEV (reference sequence). CDR3 bases: TGTGCCAGCAGTTTCAGCGCAGAAGTTGGCTACGAGCAGTACTTC. This translates into CASSFSAEVGYEQYF.

The chain has TRBV24-1 and TRBJ1-1; 10 bases are shared with TRBD1. The CDR3 contains 17 residues. The germline V gene has CDR1 KGHDR and CDR2 SFDVKD. Trimming took 12 bases from V and 1 from J; bases not matched to a gene: 16. CDR3 sequence: CASDPSGQGIGNTEAFF. CDR3 nucleotide sequence: TGTGCCTCCGATCCATCGGGACAGGGGATTGGGAACACTGAAGCTTTCTTT.